The clone carrying this T cell receptor beta chain came up a few times. The germline gives CDR1 ENHRY, CDR2 SYGVKD. The V end lost 3 bases, the J end lost 2 bases, and 11 bases lay between the germline ends. The CDR3 length is 14 residues. Naive CD8 T cells were FACS-sorted by CD8+CD4-CCR7+CD45RA+ markers. The sample originates from a study of molecular identifiers for immune sequencing clone quantification. On the study more broadly: RNA, taken in replicates from around 18,000 or 91,000 naive CD8 cells, was split five ways, with four sequenced.

TCRdb reanalysed the PCR reads using MiXCR and keeps one entry per CDR3 protein. The top ten hold roughly 0.7% of the sample, which has around 320,000 distinct CDR3 sequences, under 25% seen once. The TCR originated in a human donor in good health. Some libraries in this study had Jurkat cell RNA spiked in. The chain uses TRBV10-3 and TRBJ2-7, with TRBD1 as a possible D gene (6 bases). Material for sequencing was naive CD8+ T cells from blood, with Jurkat cell RNA spiked in. Noted subset: FACS-sorted CD8+CD4-CCR7+CD45RA+ naive T cells. The CDR3 sequence is CAISDGDTTYEQYF. The DNA for the CDR3 is TGTGCCATCAGTGATGGGGACACTACCTACGAGCAGTACTTC.